This T cell receptor (beta chain) was recorded in a study of T cells in Graves' hyperthyroidism and ophthalmopathy. Findings of the study overall: Expanded thyroid clonotypes (above 0.001) were mostly also found in blood.

Patients were aged 18 to 65, had disease duration under 2 months, and had newly diagnosed hyperthyroidism. Fresh peripheral blood, 7.5 to 10 ml, was the source of the PBMCs. Per germline, CDR1 SGHRS and CDR2 YFSETQ. The CDR3 totals 15 residues. V was shortened by 5 bases and J by 4 bases, with 19 bases between the two germline ends. This clonotype occurred a few times. Its antigen is as yet unknown. Amplification of TCR beta CDR3 regions was performed using RNA transcripts as template. In the first-round RT-PCR of the TCR CDR3, the HTBI primer set was used. TCRdb processed the multiplex PCR reads anew with MiXCR; each CDR3 protein has one entry. The table lists about 400,000 distinct CDR3 sequences, approximately 13% of them singletons.

The chain employs TRBV5-1 and TRBJ2-7; the D call may be TRBD1 or TRBD2 (5 bases each). The sample consisted of blood. The TCR was taken from a woman aged 18-29 years with Graves' hyperthyroidism. The CDR3 DNA is TGCGCCAGCAGTAATCGCGTCGGGGCCGGGTACGAGCAGTACTTC. Encoded protein: CASSNRVGAGYEQYF.